The rows below give T cell receptor beta chains drawn from one sample of a study of blood T cells in healthy people across ages. TCRdb analysed the 5' RACE reads with MiXCR anew, one entry per CDR3 protein. The profile shows about a million distinct CDR3 sequences, roughly 51% of them singletons. Sequencing was done on a sample of blood. These TCRs come from a woman between 55 and 75 years old in good health. CDR3s include the opening cysteine and the closing phenylalanine or tryptophan. The D gene is left open where the match is weak. A row's size may be missing; if present it is once, few, many or a size class.

J | size | D | V | DNA | CDR3
TRBJ1-2 | few | TRBD1 | TRBV12-3/TRBV12-4 | TGTGCCAGCAGTTTAAACGGGGGGACAGGGGGGATCTATGGCTACACCTTC | CASSLNGGTGGIYGYTF
TRBJ1-2 | few | TRBD1 | TRBV6-2/TRBV6-3 | TGTGCCGCGGGACAGGGGACTCCTTATGGCTACACCTTC | CAAGQGTPYGYTF
TRBJ2-2 | NA | NA | TRBV5-1 | TGCGCCAGCAGCTTTGGGCAACTTCGGACTTTACGGGACACCGGGGAGCTGTTTTTT | CASSFGQLRTLRDTGELFF
TRBJ2-4 | NA | NA | TRBV4-1 | TGCGCCAGCAGCCAAGTGCCTAGCGTGAAAAACATTCAGTACTTC | CASSQVPSVKNIQYF
TRBJ2-5 | few | TRBD2 | TRBV24-1 | TGTGCCACCAGTGAACGGACTAGATTTGAGTCACGCCAAGAGACCCAGTACTTC | CATSERTRFESRQETQYF
TRBJ2-7 | few | NA | TRBV28 | TGTGCCAGCAGTTTACAGGGATACAGTACGAGCGAGCAGTACTTC | CASSLQGYSTSEQYF
TRBJ2-3 | NA | NA | TRBV9 | TGTGCCAGCAGCGTAGATCCGGGGACTAGCACAGATACGCAGTATTTT | CASSVDPGTSTDTQYF
TRBJ1-5 | NA | NA | TRBV2 | TGTGCCAGCAGGGCCAGCGGAGCCCTCGGGGGCAATCAGCCCCAGCATTTT | CASRASGALGGNQPQHF
TRBJ2-3 | NA | NA | TRBV4-2 | TGTGCCAGCAGCGTAAGCCGAGGCGCTAGCACAGATACGCAGTATTTT | CASSVSRGASTDTQYF
TRBJ2-7 | NA | NA | TRBV20-1 | TGCAGTGCTAGAGATTTGCGACAGTACACCTACGAGCAGTACTTC | CSARDLRQYTYEQYF
TRBJ1-1 | NA | NA | TRBV15 | TGTGCCACCAGCAGAGCGGGATCTGAGCGGACTGAAGCTTTCTTT | CATSRAGSERTEAFF
TRBJ2-3 | NA | TRBD1 | TRBV7-9 | TGTGCCACCGAGGACAGGGAGTTCACAGATACGCAGTATTTT | CATEDREFTDTQYF
TRBJ2-7 | NA | TRBD1 | TRBV5-1 | TGCGCCAGCAGCTATAACCGGGACAGGGGTTACGAGCAGTACTTC | CASSYNRDRGYEQYF
TRBJ1-1 | few | NA | TRBV7-2 | TGTGCCAGCAGCTTAGTGAGGGGTAGATACACTGAAGCTTTCTTT | CASSLVRGRYTEAFF
TRBJ2-7 | few | TRBD2 | TRBV7-3 | TGTGCCAGCAGCTTAAATGTTGCTAGCGGGAGGTACGAGCAGTACTTC | CASSLNVASGRYEQYF
TRBJ1-4 | NA | NA | TRBV12-3/TRBV12-4 | TGTGCCAGCGCCAGGACAGAAACTAATGAAAAACTGTTTTTT | CASARTETNEKLFF
TRBJ2-1 | few | NA | TRBV28 | TGTGCCAGCGAATCCGGGACTCCAGACAATGAGCAGTTCTTC | CASESGTPDNEQFF
TRBJ2-5 | NA | NA | TRBV18 | TGTGCCAGCTCACCACAGACATCCGCCCCAGAGACCCAGTACTTC | CASSPQTSAPETQYF
TRBJ2-7 | few | NA | TRBV20-1 | TGCAGTGCTAGAGCCCCCTACAGCCAAGTGGGGTACGAGCAGTACTTC | CSARAPYSQVGYEQYF
TRBJ2-7 | NA | NA | TRBV28 | TGTGCCAGCAGTTCAGGGACGCCGGACTACGAGCAGTACTTC | CASSSGTPDYEQYF
TRBJ2-5 | few | NA | TRBV2 | TGTGCCAGCAATGTACAGGGAGAATCTACCCCCGGGACCCAGTACTTC | CASNVQGESTPGTQYF
TRBJ2-1 | NA | NA | TRBV10-3 | TGTGCCATCAGTGAGTCGGGGGATGAGCAGTTCTTC | CAISESGDEQFF
TRBJ2-5 | once | NA | TRBV10-3 | TGTGCCAGCTCCCAAGGTCACGGTCCCTTTTTGGAGACCCAGTACTTC | CASSQGHGPFLETQYF
TRBJ1-5 | NA | NA | TRBV18 | TGTGCCGGCTCACCCAGGCAGGGAATTCAGCCCCAGCATTTT | CAGSPRQGIQPQHF
TRBJ2-7 | few | NA | TRBV5-1 | TGCGCCAGCGAAGGGGAAGGGTACGAGCAGTACTTC | CASEGEGYEQYF
TRBJ1-1 | NA | TRBD1 | TRBV7-2 | TGTGCCAGCAACTACGCAGGGGGCATGAACACTGAAGCTTTCTTT | CASNYAGGMNTEAFF
TRBJ1-4 | NA | NA | TRBV12-3/TRBV12-4 | TGTGCCAGCAGAAGTGAAGCTAATGAAAAACTGTTTTTT | CASRSEANEKLFF
TRBJ2-2 | few | NA | TRBV7-2 | TGTGCCACGGACCGGGACACGAAGCTGTTTTTT | CATDRDTKLFF
TRBJ2-2 | once | NA | TRBV4-3 | TGCGCCAGCAGCCAGGACAGAATTATTAACACCGGGGAGCTGTTTTTT | CASSQDRIINTGELFF
TRBJ1-6 | few | NA | TRBV11-2 | TGTGCCAGCAGCGCCGGGTCCCACAGAAGTAATTCACCCCTCCACTTT | CASSAGSHRSNSPLHF
TRBJ2-7 | NA | TRBD2 | TRBV5-1 | TGCGCCAGCAGCTCGGCCGGGACTAGCGGAGGGTACGAGCAGTACTTC | CASSSAGTSGGYEQYF
TRBJ1-1 | NA | NA | TRBV6-1 | TGTGCCAGCAGTGAAAGTTTTAACACTGAAGCTTTCTTT | CASSESFNTEAFF
TRBJ1-4 | few | NA | TRBV4-1 | TGCGCCAGCGGAAGAGAAAAACTGTTTTTT | CASGREKLFF
TRBJ2-5 | NA | TRBD2 | TRBV9 | TGTGCCAGCAGCGTAGCATCGGCTAGCGGGAGTGTTGGGACCCAGTACTTC | CASSVASASGSVGTQYF
TRBJ2-7 | few | NA | TRBV2 | TGTGCCAGCGGGCAGGGCCACCAAACCTCCTACGAGCAGTACTTC | CASGQGHQTSYEQYF
TRBJ2-4 | few | TRBD2 | TRBV18 | TGTGCCAGCTCACCACCTATATCTAGCGGGGTCAAAAACATTCAGTACTTC | CASSPPISSGVKNIQYF
TRBJ1-6 | NA | NA | TRBV28 | TGTGCCAGCACCCAGGGACAATATAATTCACCCCTCCACTTT | CASTQGQYNSPLHF
TRBJ1-1 | NA | NA | TRBV5-1 | TGCGCCAGCAGCTTGGTAAGGGGTTTGACTGAAGCTTTCTTT | CASSLVRGLTEAFF
TRBJ1-1 | NA | NA | TRBV12-3/TRBV12-4 | TGTGCCAGCAGTTCTGGGGGGTTTGAAGCTTTCTTT | CASSSGGFEAFF
TRBJ1-2 | NA | NA | TRBV28 | TGTGCCAGCAGTTTATGGGATTACGGCTACACCTTC | CASSLWDYGYTF
TRBJ1-2 | few | NA | TRBV4-2 | TGTGCCAGCAGCCAACCGCCTAGTCCCAATAGGTATGGCTACACCTTC | CASSQPPSPNRYGYTF
TRBJ2-7 | few | NA | TRBV4-1 | TGCGCCAGCAGCCAGAAAGGGGGGGGGCTGAAGATCTACGAGCAGTACTTC | CASSQKGGGLKIYEQYF
TRBJ2-7 | NA | NA | TRBV7-4 | TGTGCCAGCAGCTTAAGTTGCTGGCGGTACGAGCAGTACTTC | CASSLSCWRYEQYF
TRBJ1-2 | NA | TRBD1 | TRBV7-2 | TGTGCCAGCAGCTTAGGGGACAGGCGAAACTATGGCTACACCTTC | CASSLGDRRNYGYTF
TRBJ2-3 | NA | NA | TRBV6-6 | TGTGCCAGCAGTTTGGAGGGTTATACGCAGTATTTT | CASSLEGYTQYF
TRBJ2-7 | NA | NA | TRBV4-1 | TGCGCCAGCAGCCGACGGTTGGGGGGACCCTACGAGCAGTACTTC | CASSRRLGGPYEQYF
TRBJ2-5 | NA | NA | TRBV5-1 | TGCGCCAGCAGCTTGGCCCCCTTGGCAGGCCAAGAGACCCAGTACTTC | CASSLAPLAGQETQYF
TRBJ2-3 | NA | TRBD2 | TRBV5-1 | TGCGCCAGCAGCTTGGAAAACTTAGCGGGTAGCACAGATACGCAGTATTTT | CASSLENLAGSTDTQYF
TRBJ2-7 | NA | TRBD2 | TRBV3-1 | TGTGCCAGCAGCCAAGTCTCGGGAGGGCTGGACGAGCAGTACTTC | CASSQVSGGLDEQYF
TRBJ1-2 | NA | NA | TRBV7-9 | TGTGCCAGCGATCCCATGGCGGGGTATGGCTACACCTTC | CASDPMAGYGYTF
TRBJ2-1 | NA | TRBD1 | TRBV2 | TGTGCCAGCATCAGACAGGGGCGCAATGAGCAGTTCTTC | CASIRQGRNEQFF